These 16 T cell receptor beta chains were all obtained from the same sample, sequenced in a study of cytomegalovirus exposure and HLA in healthy donors. Use of 60 Vbeta and 13 Jbeta primers characterized the PCR. The method was immunoSEQ multiplex PCR; TCRdb's version includes in-frame clones alone and lacks a portion of them. The sample contains around 120,000 clones, about 80% of which appear only once. The material sequenced was PBMCs. Receptor source: a male donor in good health and CMV-seronegative.

This clone was seen only once. The chain couples TRBV25-1 to TRBJ2-7; TRBD1 matches at 7 bases. CDR1 and CDR2 (germline): MGHDK, SYGVNS. This CDR3 is 14 amino acids long. With 3 bases clipped from V and 2 bases from J, the junction kept 4 bases outside the gene matches. CDR3 in amino acids: CASSDGDSTYEQYF. The CDR3 DNA is TGTGCCAGCAGTGATGGGGACAGCACCTACGAGCAGTACTTC.

This clone was seen a single time. V and J are TRBV28 and TRBJ1-3, with 11 bases that match TRBD1. CDR3 length equals 16 residues. Per the germline V gene, CDR1 is MDHEN and CDR2 is SYDVKM. J was trimmed by 4 bases and V by 5 bases; bases with no gene match: 7. The CDR3 DNA follows: TGTGCCAGCAGTCCACAGGACAGGGGGCTCGGAAACACCATATATTTT. Amino acids: CASSPQDRGLGNTIYF.

The rearrangement links TRBV12-5 to TRBJ1-5, with D tentatively TRBD1 (5 bases). The V gene lost 7 bases and the J gene lost 7 bases, with 20 bases spanning the gap. The CDR3 length is 15 residues. Germline CDR1 and CDR2: LGHNT and FRNRAP. Here the CDR3 reads CASARGEARLQPQHF. The CDR3 bases are TGTGCTAGTGCACGGGGGGAGGCCAGGTTACAGCCCCAGCATTTT.

The chain recombines TRBV27 with TRBJ2-5, with D possibly TRBD2 on 6 matching bases. Trimming removed 3 bases from V and 11 bases from J, with 16 bases in between. From germline, CDR1 is MNHEY and CDR2 SMNVEV (reference sequence). The CDR3 has 13 amino acids. CDR3 nucleotide sequence: TGTGCCAGCAGTTTTGGGGCGGGGCCAGAGCAGTACTTC. The encoded protein is CASSFGAGPEQYF.

J is TRBJ1-1 and V is TRBV7-2, with D tentatively TRBD1 (6 bases). V was pared by 3 bases and J by 1 base, with 9 bases between. CDR3 length: 14 residues. The germline V gene has CDR1 SGHTA and CDR2 FQGNSA. The DNA for the CDR3 is TGTGCCAGCAGCTTGCAGGGGTGGAACACTGAAGCTTTCTTT. Translated, it gives CASSLQGWNTEAFF.

The V gene is TRBV6-5, the J gene TRBJ1-6; 7 bases agree with TRBD1. The CDR3 has 15 amino acids. Germline loops: CDR1 MNHEY, CDR2 SVGAGI. V dropped 7 bases and J dropped 7; count of bases not matched to a gene: 10. The DNA of the CDR3 is TGTGCCAGCAAGGAAGACAGGGCGCTAAATTCACCCCTCCACTTT. Encoded protein: CASKEDRALNSPLHF.

The J gene is TRBJ1-3, the V gene TRBV4-1; 8 nucleotides match TRBD1. V lost 2 bases and J lost 0; bases outside the gene matches: 12. Germline CDR1 is MGHRA and CDR2 is YSYEKL. This CDR3 is built from 19 residues. The CDR3 sequence: CASSQKEGTTGASGNTIYF. The DNA for the CDR3 is TGCGCCAGCAGCCAAAAAGAAGGGACGACAGGGGCCTCTGGAAACACCATATATTTT.

The chain uses TRBV9 and TRBJ2-3; D is possibly TRBD1 (6 bases). With 3 bases removed from V and 3 bases from J, the gap between germline ends came to 20 bases. The CDR3 length is 17 residues. The germline V gene encodes CDR1 SGDLS and CDR2 YYNGEE. CDR3 amino acids: CASSGPGHPIGTDTQYF. The CDR3 bases are TGTGCCAGCAGCGGTCCGGGACACCCAATCGGAACAGATACGCAGTATTTT.

The CDR3, as DNA: TGTGCCACCATCGGACAACAGTCTGAAGCTTTCTTT. Its protein is CATIGQQSEAFF. The genes are TRBV6-5 and TRBJ1-1, with D maybe TRBD1 (5 bases). This CDR3 contains 12 residues. Germline V lookup: CDR1 MNHEY, CDR2 SVGAGI. V lost 10 bases, J lost 6 bases, and 15 bases lay in between.

This clone was recorded once. The chain has TRBV20-1 and TRBJ1-1; 8 positions agree with TRBD1. V was clipped by 3 bases and J by 10 bases; unmatched bases: 4. The germline V gene encodes CDR1 DFQATT and CDR2 SNEGSKA (reference sequence). The CDR3 is made up of 11 amino acids. The CDR3: CSASTGTGAFF. CDR3 sequence (DNA): TGCAGTGCTAGCACCGGGACAGGAGCTTTCTTT.

The chain joins TRBV7-9 to TRBJ2-3; no clear D gene. The germline V gene has CDR1 SEHNR and CDR2 FQNEAQ (reference sequence). V was pared by 2 bases and J by 2 bases, with 5 bases between. There are 13 residues in the CDR3. The CDR3 DNA is TGTGCCAGCAGCTTAACAGCCACAGATACGCAGTATTTT. This encodes CASSLTATDTQYF.

The CDR3 nucleotides are TGTGCCAGCAGTCCCAGGGACAGGGGCACAGATACGCAGTATTTT. Its protein is CASSPRDRGTDTQYF. The rearrangement uses TRBV5-4 and TRBJ2-3, with TRBD1 identical over 9 bases. This CDR3 is built from 15 residues. Germline lookup yields CDR1 SGHNT and CDR2 YYREEE (reference sequence). Unmatched junction bases numbered 5, after V lost 5 bases and J lost 1 base.

J is TRBJ2-3 and V is TRBV6-1; no clear D. CDR3 length: 14 amino acids. The V end was cut by 6 bases, the J end by 2 bases, with 12 bases between. Looked up from germline, CDR1 is MNHNS and CDR2 is SASEGT. As DNA, the CDR3 is TGTGCCAGCAGCGTGGGCCCTTTCACAGATACGCAGTATTTT. This sequence encodes CASSVGPFTDTQYF.

V and J are TRBV2 and TRBJ2-5; a possible D gene is TRBD2 (7 bases). This CDR3 is built from 15 residues. Between the trimmed V and J ends, which lost 6 bases and 1 base, there was a span of 15 bases. CDR1 is SNHLY, CDR2 FYNNEI, per germline. The chain's CDR3 is CASSGGRGVQETQYF. The CDR3, as DNA: TGTGCCAGCAGCGGGGGGCGCGGGGTCCAAGAGACCCAGTACTTC.

The chain couples TRBV11-2 to TRBJ1-2; D not certain. CDR3 size: 14 residues. Trimming cost V 3 bases and J 5 bases, with 13 bases left between them. In germline, CDR1 is SGHAT, CDR2 FQNNGV. CDR3 sequence (DNA): TGTGCCAGCAGCTTTAACGCCCTACTTTATGGCTACACCTTC. This translates into CASSFNALLYGYTF. Combining the CDR3 with reference TRBV11-2 and TRBJ1-2 gives the whole variable domain EAGVAQSPRYKIIEKRQSVAFWCNPISGHATLYWYQQILGQGPKLLIQFQNNGVVDDSQLPKDRFSAERLKGVDSTLKIQPAKLEDSAVYLCASSFNALLYGYTFGSGTRLTVV.

The V call is TRBV5-1, the J call TRBJ2-1, with D perhaps matching TRBD2 (5 bases). The CDR3 runs 14 residues. Deletions cut 0 bases from V and 9 bases from J, with 13 bases between. From germline, CDR1 is SGHRS and CDR2 YFSETQ. The CDR3 reads CASSLDFASPEQFF. CDR3 DNA sequence: TGCGCCAGCAGCTTGGACTTCGCTAGCCCTGAGCAGTTCTTC.